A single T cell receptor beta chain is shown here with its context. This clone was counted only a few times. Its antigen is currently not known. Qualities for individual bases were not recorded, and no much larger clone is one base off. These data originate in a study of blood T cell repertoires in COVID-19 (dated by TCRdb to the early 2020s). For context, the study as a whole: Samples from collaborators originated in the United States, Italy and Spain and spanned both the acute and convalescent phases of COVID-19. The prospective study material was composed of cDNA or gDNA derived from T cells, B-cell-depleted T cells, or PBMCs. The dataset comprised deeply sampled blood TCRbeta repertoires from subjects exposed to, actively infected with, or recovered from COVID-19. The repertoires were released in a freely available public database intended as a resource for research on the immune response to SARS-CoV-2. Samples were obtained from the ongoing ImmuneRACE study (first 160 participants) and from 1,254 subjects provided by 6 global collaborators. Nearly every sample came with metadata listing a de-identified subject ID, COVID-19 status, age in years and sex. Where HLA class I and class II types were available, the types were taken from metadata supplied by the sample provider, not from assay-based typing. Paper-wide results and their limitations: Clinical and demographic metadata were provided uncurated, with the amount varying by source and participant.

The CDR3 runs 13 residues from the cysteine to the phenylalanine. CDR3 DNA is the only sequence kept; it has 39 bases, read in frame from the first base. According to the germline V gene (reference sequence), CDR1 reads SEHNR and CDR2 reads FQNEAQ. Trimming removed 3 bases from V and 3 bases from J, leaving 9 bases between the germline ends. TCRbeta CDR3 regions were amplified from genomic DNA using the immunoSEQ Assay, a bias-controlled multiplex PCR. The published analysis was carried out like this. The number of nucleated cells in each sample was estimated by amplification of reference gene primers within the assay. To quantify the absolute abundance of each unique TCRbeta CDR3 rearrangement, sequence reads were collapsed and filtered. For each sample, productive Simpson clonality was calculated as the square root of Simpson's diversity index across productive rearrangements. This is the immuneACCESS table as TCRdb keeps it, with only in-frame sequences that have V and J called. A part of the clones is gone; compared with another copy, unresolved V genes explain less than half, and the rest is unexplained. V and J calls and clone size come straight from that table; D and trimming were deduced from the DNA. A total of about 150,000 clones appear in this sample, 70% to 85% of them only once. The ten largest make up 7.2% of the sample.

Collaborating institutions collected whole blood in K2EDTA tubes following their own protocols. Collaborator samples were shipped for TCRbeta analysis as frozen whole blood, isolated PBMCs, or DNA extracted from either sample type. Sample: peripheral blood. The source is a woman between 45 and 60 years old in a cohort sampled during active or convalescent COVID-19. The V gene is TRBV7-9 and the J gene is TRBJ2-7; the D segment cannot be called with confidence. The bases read TGTGCCAGCAGCTTCCGCTCCGGCTACGAGCAGTACTTC. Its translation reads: CASSFRSGYEQYF.